Sequencing of this TCR beta chain was carried out in a study of T cell repertoires in cytomegalovirus infection. Study details: From public TCR beta signatures came an indication of both CMV infection and matching HLA type.

Regarding the study as a whole: Adding up the frequency of public TCR beta families identified people who carried CMV plus the relevant HLA. Across the ex vivo response, the dominant clonotypes were HLA-C-restricted CMV-specific TCR beta clonotypes.

This clonotype was seen a handful of times. Its specificity is unknown. One entry per CDR3 protein results from TCRdb running MiXCR on the reads. Here the sample spans some 400,000 distinct CDR3 sequences, 31% being singletons. Germline values: CDR1 DFQATT, CDR2 SNEGSKA (reference sequence). CDR3 size: 13 residues. V lost 6 bases and J lost 4, with 16 bases in between. This receptor was taken from a human donor in good health (CMV status not recorded). Some clones in this sample may be carry-over from other donors' samples. The V and J genes are TRBV20-1 and TRBJ2-7; TRBD2 might be the D (6 bases). Sequenced material: PBMCs. DNA for the CDR3: TGCAGTGCCCACGGGGACTTACAATACGAGCAGTACTTC. This codes for CSAHGDLQYEQYF.